This T cell receptor beta chain derives from a study of CXCR3-negative and CXCR3-positive naive CD8 T cells. Study-wide results and caveats: More hydrophobic TRB CDR3s occurred in CXCR3-positive than in CXCR3-negative naive cells.

CD45RO-CCR7+CD27+CD95- cells counted as naive CD8+ T cells. Germline CDR1 and CDR2: SQVTM and ANQGSEA. The CDR3 totals 14 residues. A word on this clonotype: Its target is unknown.

5' RACE that incorporated UMI labels was used to prepare the TRB cDNA libraries. TCRdb reprocessed the 5' RACE reads, keeping one entry per CDR3 protein, no DNA. The repertoire table contains 6,000 to 8,000 distinct CDR3 sequences. This TCR derives from a human donor in good health. Some clones in this sample may be carry-over from other donors' samples. The specimen sequenced was naive CXCR3- CD8+ T cells from blood. Documented subset: CD45RO-CCR7+CD27+CD95- naive CD8+ T cells lacking CXCR3 (TNR3-). The J gene is TRBJ2-7, the V gene TRBV29-1; without DNA, the TCRdb call of TRBD1 cannot be checked. The chain's CDR3 is CSVSGQASSYEQYF.